The 3 T cell receptor beta chains below were found in one sample sequenced in a study of identical twins. One entry per CDR3 protein results from TCRdb running MiXCR on the 5' RACE reads. The repertoire consists of 200,000 to 250,000 distinct CDR3 sequences, with 6% to 7% occurring once and the leading ten covering 14% to 15%. These records were also assigned to another study, of T cells expressing NK-cell markers.

Material: CD8+ T cells sorted from blood. The receptors come from a woman between 18 and 29 years old in good health.

This clonotype was seen more than once but under ten times. The gene calls are TRBV29-1 and TRBJ2-2; the D gene is possibly TRBD1 (5 bases). This CDR3 spans 13 amino acids. Looked up from germline, CDR1 is SQVTM and CDR2 is ANQGSEA. V was trimmed by 7 bases and J by 6 bases, leaving 15 bases between them. DNA for the CDR3: TGCAGCGCTCCGATTAAGGGGCCCGGGGAGCTGTTTTTT. It is translated as CSAPIKGPGELFF.

This clonotype was seen ten or more times. The gene calls are TRBV4-1 and TRBJ2-3; possibly TRBD2 for D (6 bases). The CDR3 loop spans 18 amino acids. V was pared by 0 bases and J by 7 bases, with 23 bases between. Per the germline V gene, CDR1 is MGHRA and CDR2 is YSYEKL. The CDR3 DNA reads TGCGCCAGCAGCCAAGACCCGACTCGGGGGACCCCTTCAAATACGCAGTATTTT. Translating gives CASSQDPTRGTPSNTQYF.

In this sample, this clonotype turned up a few times. The chain couples TRBV7-8 to TRBJ2-2; no firm D call. Germline V gene data show CDR1 as SGHVS and CDR2 as FQNEAQ. The CDR3 is 16 residues long. Deletions cut 1 base from V and 4 bases from J, with 13 bases between. This CDR3 reads CASSLVFRFPTGELFF. CDR3 nucleotides: TGTGCCAGCAGCTTAGTCTTTAGATTTCCCACCGGGGAGCTGTTTTTT.